Each of the 17 T cell receptor beta chains below was sequenced from the same sample in a study of human T cells and chemical hapten exposure. Time point meaning: patch test 1, 2 weeks after DPC sensitization. Treatment here: therapeutic diphenylcyclopropenone sensitization with weekly scalp DPC. TCRdb processed the RACE reads anew with MiXCR; each CDR3 protein has one entry. Of roughly 86,000 distinct CDR3 sequences listed, approximately 10% were seen once; the top ten hold 2% to 2.5%. Source: whole blood, taken in connection with sensitization to the hapten diphenylcyclopropenone (DPC). The receptors derive from a man aged 40-49 years with alopecia areata. Some clones in this sample may be carry-over from other donors' samples.

This clonotype was seen at least ten times. This sequence joins TRBV24-1 and TRBJ1-5, with a tentative D call TRBD1 (6 bases). Germline V gene data show CDR1 as KGHDR and CDR2 as SFDVKD. The CDR3 consists of 17 residues. V lost 0 bases and J 4 bases, leaving 15 bases between the germline ends. CDR3 sequence reads: CATSDLWDTKRNQPQHF. The DNA for the CDR3 is TGTGCCACCAGTGATTTGTGGGACACCAAACGGAATCAGCCCCAGCATTTT.

This rearrangement joins TRBV28 to TRBJ2-7; D is possibly TRBD2 (5 bases). Trimming cost V 6 bases and J 4 bases, with 7 bases left between them. The CDR3 consists of 11 residues. Germline-derived CDR1 and CDR2 are MDHEN and SYDVKM. CDR3 in amino acids: CASRTGYEQYF. The CDR3 DNA reads as TGTGCCAGCAGGACGGGGTACGAGCAGTACTTC. The complete variable domain, with remaining parts taken from reference TRBV28 and TRBJ2-7, reads DVKVTQSSRYLVKRTGEKVFLECVQDMDHENMFWYRQDPGLGLRLIYFSYDVKMKEKGDIPEGYSVSREKKERFSLILESASTNQTSMYLCASRTGYEQYFGPGTRLTVT.

There are a few counts of this clonotype. The genes are TRBV7-2 and TRBJ2-3; 10 bases map to TRBD2. CDR3 size: 15 residues. Germline V CDR1 and CDR2: SGHTA, FQGNSA. J gave up 3 bases and V 3 bases, and 3 bases lay outside the gene matches. DNA for the CDR3: TGTGCCAGCAGCTTCATTAGCGGGAGGACAGATACGCAGTATTTT. Translating gives CASSFISGRTDTQYF.

This clonotype has ten or more counts. The chain uses TRBV10-2 and TRBJ1-2; 10 bases align to TRBD1. The CDR3 totals 16 residues. CDR1 and CDR2 (germline): WSHSY, SAAADI. The trim removed 0 bases at V and 4 bases at J, leaving 5 bases unmatched. CDR3: CASSESDRGRVYGYTF. The CDR3 nucleotides read TGCGCCAGCAGTGAGTCCGACAGGGGGCGAGTCTATGGCTACACCTTC.

This chain connects TRBV4-2 to TRBJ2-3; maybe TRBD2 (6 bases). The CDR3 is 16 residues long. Per the germline V gene, CDR1 is LGHNA and CDR2 is YNFKEQ. Trimming removed 1 base from V and 4 bases from J, with 15 bases in between. Here the CDR3 reads CASSQGNSGTADTQYF. The CDR3 DNA follows: TGTGCCAGCAGCCAAGGGAATAGCGGTACAGCAGATACGCAGTATTTT.

The table lists this clonotype with a few counts. The chain has TRBV6-2 or TRBV6-3 and TRBJ2-2; TRBD2 matches 12 bases. Germline loops: CDR1 MNHEY, CDR2 SVGEGT. This CDR3 region has 18 residues. The ends lost 2 bases at V and 2 bases at J; junction bases unmatched: 6. The CDR3 sequence is CASSYPSGLAGNTGELFF. CDR3 coding DNA: TGTGCCAGCAGTTACCCCTCCGGACTAGCGGGAAACACCGGGGAGCTGTTTTTT.

The table lists this clonotype with a few counts. The chain employs TRBV10-3 and TRBJ2-1, with D possibly TRBD1 on 5 matching bases. V lost 5 bases and J lost 6, with 17 bases in between. The germline V gene has CDR1 ENHRY and CDR2 SYGVKD. This CDR3 is 15 amino acids long. The CDR3 region has the DNA TGTGCCATCAGTAGTGAGAAGAGACAGAGCAATGAGCAGTTCTTC. Translated, it gives CAISSEKRQSNEQFF.

V gene TRBV5-1 combines with J gene TRBJ1-6, with TRBD1 matching over 9 bases. Germline CDR1 reads SGHRS; CDR2 reads YFSETQ. The CDR3 is 16 residues long. V was pared by 0 bases and J by 6 bases, with 4 bases of the junction left unmatched. CDR3 loop: CASSLAVDRGNSPLHF. Written as DNA, the CDR3 is TGCGCCAGCAGCTTGGCCGTGGACAGGGGTAATTCACCCCTCCACTTT.

This clonotype appeared a single time. J is TRBJ2-5 and V is TRBV13; D unresolved. V shed 3 bases and J shed 5 bases, with 19 bases lying between them. The length of the CDR3 is 16 residues. CDR1 and CDR2 (germline): PRHDT, FYEKMQ (reference sequence). CDR3 amino acids: CASSFNRPEGWETQYF. CDR3 DNA: TGTGCCAGCAGCTTCAACCGACCCGAAGGGTGGGAGACCCAGTACTTC.

This clonotype was seen at least ten times. The gene calls are TRBV6-1 and TRBJ2-5; D uncertain. This CDR3 is 14 amino acids long. Germline CDR1 MNHNS, CDR2 SASEGT. Trimming took 2 bases from V and 1 from J, leaving 8 bases between them. CDR3 nucleotide sequence: TGTGCCAGCAGTGAATCCAGGCTCCAAGAGACCCAGTACTTC. Its protein is CASSESRLQETQYF.

This clonotype occurred a few times. The chain couples TRBV18 to TRBJ2-1; 8 bases fit TRBD2. The CDR3 covers 13 residues. The germline gives CDR1 KGHSH, CDR2 LQKENI. V lost 7 bases and J lost 6; bases outside the gene matches: 5. This chain's CDR3 is CASYTSGGNEQFF. The CDR3 DNA is TGTGCCAGCTATACCAGCGGGGGCAATGAGCAGTTCTTC.

The chain uses TRBV9 and TRBJ2-1, with TRBD2 matching 10 bases. Trimming removed 5 bases from V and 4 bases from J; junction bases left unmatched: 9. Looked up from germline, CDR1 is SGDLS and CDR2 is YYNGEE. This CDR3 is 16 amino acids long. CDR3 nucleotide sequence: TGTGCCAGCAGTCCTAGCGGGAGTTTCGGTTACAATGAGCAGTTCTTC. Protein: CASSPSGSFGYNEQFF.

This clonotype was recorded at least ten times. The rearrangement joins TRBV10-3 to TRBJ1-1, with 9 bases identical to TRBD1. CDR3 length equals 16 residues. Germline values: CDR1 ENHRY, CDR2 SYGVKD. The V segment lost 2 bases and the J segment 4 bases; nucleotides outside the gene matches: 8. The CDR3 coding sequence is TGTGCCATCAGTGAGGGGACAGGGAGGGTTGGCACTGAAGCTTTCTTT. Its translation is CAISEGTGRVGTEAFF.

The chain combines TRBV15 with TRBJ2-7, with D perhaps TRBD1 (6 bases). V lost 0 bases and J 1 base, leaving 10 bases between the germline ends. Germline lookup yields CDR1 LNHNV and CDR2 YYDKDF (reference sequence). This CDR3 comprises 15 residues. This CDR3 is CATSRDRGASYEQYF. The CDR3, as DNA: TGTGCCACCAGCAGAGACAGGGGCGCTTCCTACGAGCAGTACTTC.

This rearrangement joins TRBV6-5 to TRBJ2-3; tentatively, D is TRBD2 (6 bases). Trimming took off 6 bases at V and 2 bases at J, with 15 bases between the two ends. Looked up from germline, CDR1 is MNHEY and CDR2 is SVGAGI. The CDR3 is 15 amino acids. The CDR3 sequence: CASSRSGPNTDTQYF. CDR3 DNA: TGTGCCAGCAGCCGAAGCGGGCCAAACACAGATACGCAGTATTTT.

V is TRBV9 and J is TRBJ2-3; 11 positions match TRBD2. Germline-derived CDR1 and CDR2 are SGDLS and YYNGEE. The CDR3 runs 17 residues. With 3 bases clipped from V and 4 bases from J, the junction kept 10 bases outside the gene matches. The CDR3 here is CASSEGIAGGSADTQYF. Here the CDR3 DNA reads TGTGCCAGCAGCGAGGGGATAGCGGGAGGGTCCGCAGATACGCAGTATTTT.

CDR3 nucleotides: TGCAGTGCAGAGGACGAGTCCAATGAGCAGTTCTTC. It specifies CSAEDESNEQFF. This chain connects TRBV20-1 to TRBJ2-1; no reliable D call. The germline gives CDR1 DFQATT, CDR2 SNEGSKA (reference sequence). The V gene lost 6 bases and the J gene lost 6 bases, with 12 bases spanning the gap. The CDR3 consists of 12 residues.